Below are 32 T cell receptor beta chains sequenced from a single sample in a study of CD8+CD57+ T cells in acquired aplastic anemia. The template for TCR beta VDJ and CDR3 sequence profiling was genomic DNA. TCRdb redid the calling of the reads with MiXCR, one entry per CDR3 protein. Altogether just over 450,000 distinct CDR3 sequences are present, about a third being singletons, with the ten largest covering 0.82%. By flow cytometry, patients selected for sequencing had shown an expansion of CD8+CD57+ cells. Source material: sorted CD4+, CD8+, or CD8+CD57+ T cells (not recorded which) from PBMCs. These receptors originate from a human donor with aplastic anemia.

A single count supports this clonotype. The CDR3 sequence: CASSHGLAGRYNEQFF. Written as DNA, the CDR3 is TGTGCCAGCAGCCATGGACTAGCTGGTCGCTACAATGAGCAGTTCTTC. The chain couples TRBV3-1 to TRBJ2-1; 8 positions agree with TRBD2. The CDR3 consists of 16 residues. Germline V gene lookup returns CDR1 LGHDT and CDR2 YNNKEL (reference sequence). J gave up 3 bases and V 3 bases, and 7 bases lay outside the gene matches.

The CDR3 here is CSARDGKGGRISPLHF. DNA for the CDR3: TGCAGTGCTAGAGATGGGAAAGGGGGCCGGATTTCACCCCTCCACTTT. V is TRBV20-1 and J is TRBJ1-6, with 7 bases lining up with TRBD1. Germline lookup yields CDR1 DFQATT and CDR2 SNEGSKA (reference sequence). CDR3 size: 16 residues. The V gene end was trimmed by 0 bases and the J gene end by 9 bases; junction bases not matched to a gene: 11.

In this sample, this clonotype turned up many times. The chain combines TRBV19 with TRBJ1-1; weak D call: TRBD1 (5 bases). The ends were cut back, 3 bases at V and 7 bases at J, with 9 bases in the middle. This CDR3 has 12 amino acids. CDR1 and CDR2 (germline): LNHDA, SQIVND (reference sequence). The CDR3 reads CASSIAGSEAFF. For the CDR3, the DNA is TGTGCCAGTAGTATTGCAGGGAGTGAAGCTTTCTTT.

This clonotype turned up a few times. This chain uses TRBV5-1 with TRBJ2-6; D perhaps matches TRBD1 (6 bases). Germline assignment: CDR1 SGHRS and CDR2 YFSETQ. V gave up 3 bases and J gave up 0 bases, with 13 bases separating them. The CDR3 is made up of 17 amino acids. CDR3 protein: CASSSTTGSSGANVLTF. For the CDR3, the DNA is TGCGCCAGCAGCTCGACAACAGGGAGCTCTGGGGCCAACGTCCTGACTTTC. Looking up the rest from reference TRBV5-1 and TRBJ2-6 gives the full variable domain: KAGVTQTPRYLIKTRGQQVTLSCSPISGHRSVSWYQQTPGQGLQFLFEYFSETQRNKGNFPGRFSGRQFSNSRSEMNVSTLELGDSALYLCASSSTTGSSGANVLTFGAGSRLTVL.

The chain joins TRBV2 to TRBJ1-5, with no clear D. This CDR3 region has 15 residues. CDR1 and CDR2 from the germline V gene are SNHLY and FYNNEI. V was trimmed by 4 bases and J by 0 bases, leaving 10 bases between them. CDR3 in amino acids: CASSGDGDSNQPQHF. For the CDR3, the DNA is TGTGCCAGCAGTGGAGACGGGGATAGCAATCAGCCCCAGCATTTT.

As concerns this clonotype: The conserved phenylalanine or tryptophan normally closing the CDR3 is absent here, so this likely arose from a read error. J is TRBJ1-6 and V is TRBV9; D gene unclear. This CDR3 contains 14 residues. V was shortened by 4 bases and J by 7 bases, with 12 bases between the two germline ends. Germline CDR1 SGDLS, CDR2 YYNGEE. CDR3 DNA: TGTGCCAGCAGCCCCCCGGACCCCAATTCACCCCTCCACCTT. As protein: CASSPPDPNSPLHL.

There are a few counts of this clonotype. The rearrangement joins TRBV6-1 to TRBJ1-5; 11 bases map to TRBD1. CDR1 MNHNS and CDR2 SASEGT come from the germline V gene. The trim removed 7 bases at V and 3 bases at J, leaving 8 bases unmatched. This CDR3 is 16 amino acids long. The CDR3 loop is CASNRGTGGDNQPQHF. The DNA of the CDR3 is TGTGCCAGCAACAGAGGGACAGGGGGTGACAATCAGCCCCAGCATTTT.

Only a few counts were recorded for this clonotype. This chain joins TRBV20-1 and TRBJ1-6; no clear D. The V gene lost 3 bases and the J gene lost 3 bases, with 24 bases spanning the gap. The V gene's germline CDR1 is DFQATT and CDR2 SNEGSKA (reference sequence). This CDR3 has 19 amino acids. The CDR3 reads CSASEHPGLGGDYNSPLHF. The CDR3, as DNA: TGCAGTGCTAGTGAGCACCCGGGGTTAGGCGGGGACTATAATTCACCCCTCCACTTT.

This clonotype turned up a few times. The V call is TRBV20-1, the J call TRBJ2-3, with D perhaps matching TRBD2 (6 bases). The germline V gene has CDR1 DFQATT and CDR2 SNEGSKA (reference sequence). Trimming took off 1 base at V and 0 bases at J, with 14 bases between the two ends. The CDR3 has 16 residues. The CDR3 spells CSARVPLASSTDTQYF. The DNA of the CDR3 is TGCAGTGCTAGAGTCCCTCTAGCGTCAAGCACAGATACGCAGTATTTT.

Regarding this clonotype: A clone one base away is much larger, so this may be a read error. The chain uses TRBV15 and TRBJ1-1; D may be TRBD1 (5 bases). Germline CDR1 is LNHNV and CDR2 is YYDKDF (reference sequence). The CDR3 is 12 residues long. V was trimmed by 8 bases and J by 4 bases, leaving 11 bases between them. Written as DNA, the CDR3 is TGTGCCACCGGCCGGGGGATCACTGAAGCTTTCTTT. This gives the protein CATGRGITEAFF.

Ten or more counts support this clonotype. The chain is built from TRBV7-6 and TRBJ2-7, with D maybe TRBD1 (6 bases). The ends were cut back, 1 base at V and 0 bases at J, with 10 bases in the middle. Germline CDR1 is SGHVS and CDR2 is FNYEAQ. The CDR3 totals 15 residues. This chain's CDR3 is CASSLVTGSSYEQYF. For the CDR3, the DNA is TGTGCCAGCAGCTTAGTAACAGGGAGCTCCTACGAGCAGTACTTC.

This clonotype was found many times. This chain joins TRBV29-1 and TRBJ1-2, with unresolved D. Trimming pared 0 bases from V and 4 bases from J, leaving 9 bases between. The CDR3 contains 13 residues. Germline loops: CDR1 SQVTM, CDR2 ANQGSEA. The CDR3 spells CSVEDPVGYGYTF. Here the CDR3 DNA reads TGCAGCGTTGAAGATCCAGTTGGCTATGGCTACACCTTC.

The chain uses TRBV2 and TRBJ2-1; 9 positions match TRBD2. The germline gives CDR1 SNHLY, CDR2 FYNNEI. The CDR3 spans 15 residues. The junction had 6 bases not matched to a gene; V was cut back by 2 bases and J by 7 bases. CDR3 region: CASSELLAGLNEQFF. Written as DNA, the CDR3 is TGTGCCAGCAGTGAACTCCTAGCGGGATTAAATGAGCAGTTCTTC. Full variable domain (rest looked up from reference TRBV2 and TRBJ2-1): EPEVTQTPSHQVTQMGQEVILRCVPISNHLYFYWYRQILGQKVEFLVSFYNNEISEKSEIFDDQFSVERPDGSNFTLKIRSTKLEDSAMYFCASSELLAGLNEQFFGPGTRLTVL.

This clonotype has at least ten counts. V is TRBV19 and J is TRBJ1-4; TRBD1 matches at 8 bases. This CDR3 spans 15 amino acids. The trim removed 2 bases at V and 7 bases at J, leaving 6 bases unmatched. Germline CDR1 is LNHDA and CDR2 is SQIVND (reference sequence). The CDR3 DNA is TGTGCCAGTAGTATAACAGGGGGGAGAGGTGAAAAACTGTTTTTT. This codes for CASSITGGRGEKLFF.

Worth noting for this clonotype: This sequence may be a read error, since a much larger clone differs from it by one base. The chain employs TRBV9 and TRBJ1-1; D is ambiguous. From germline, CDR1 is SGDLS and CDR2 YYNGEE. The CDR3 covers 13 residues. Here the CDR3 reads CAGSVLMDTEAFF. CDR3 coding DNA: TGTGCCGGCAGCGTATTGATGGACACTGAAGCTTTCTTT.

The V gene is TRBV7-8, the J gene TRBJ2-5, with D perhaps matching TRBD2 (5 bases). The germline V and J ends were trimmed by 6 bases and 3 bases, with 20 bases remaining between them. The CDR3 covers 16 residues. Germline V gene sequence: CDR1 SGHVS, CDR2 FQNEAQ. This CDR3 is CASRAAAYVSEETQYF. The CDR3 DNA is TGTGCCAGCAGAGCAGCGGCCTACGTGAGTGAAGAGACCCAGTACTTC.

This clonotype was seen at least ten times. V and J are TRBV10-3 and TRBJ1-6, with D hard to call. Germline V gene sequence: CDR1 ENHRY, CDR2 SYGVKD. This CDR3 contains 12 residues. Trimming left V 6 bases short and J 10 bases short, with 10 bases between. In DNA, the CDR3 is TGTGCCATCAGGGCCGAGGGATCACCCCTCCACTTT. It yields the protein CAIRAEGSPLHF.

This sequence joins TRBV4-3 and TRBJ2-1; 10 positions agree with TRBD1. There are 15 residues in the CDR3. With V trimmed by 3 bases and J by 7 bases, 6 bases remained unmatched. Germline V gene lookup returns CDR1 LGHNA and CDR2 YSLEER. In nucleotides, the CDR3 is TGCGCCAGCAGCCACACCGGGACAGGGGCTAATGAGCAGTTCTTC. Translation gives CASSHTGTGANEQFF.

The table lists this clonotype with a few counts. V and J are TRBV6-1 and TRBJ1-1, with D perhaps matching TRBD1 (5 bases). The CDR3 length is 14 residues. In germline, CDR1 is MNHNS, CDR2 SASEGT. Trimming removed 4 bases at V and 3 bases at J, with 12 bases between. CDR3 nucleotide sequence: TGTGCCAGCAGTGGGGCAGGGAGTTACACTGAAGCTTTCTTT. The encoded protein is CASSGAGSYTEAFF.

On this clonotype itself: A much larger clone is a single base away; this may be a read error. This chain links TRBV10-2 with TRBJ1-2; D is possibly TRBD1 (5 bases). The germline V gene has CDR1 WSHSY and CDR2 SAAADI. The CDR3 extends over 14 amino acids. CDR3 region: CASSYTDSHHGYAF. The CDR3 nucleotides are TGTGCCAGCAGTTACACAGACAGTCATCATGGCTACGCCTTC.

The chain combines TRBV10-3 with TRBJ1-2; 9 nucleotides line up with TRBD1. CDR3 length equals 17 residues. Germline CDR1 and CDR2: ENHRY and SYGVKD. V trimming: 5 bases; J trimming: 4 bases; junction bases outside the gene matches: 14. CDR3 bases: TGTGCCATCAGTCAACTCCCCGGGACAGGGAGTTCCTATGGCTACACCTTC. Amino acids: CAISQLPGTGSSYGYTF.

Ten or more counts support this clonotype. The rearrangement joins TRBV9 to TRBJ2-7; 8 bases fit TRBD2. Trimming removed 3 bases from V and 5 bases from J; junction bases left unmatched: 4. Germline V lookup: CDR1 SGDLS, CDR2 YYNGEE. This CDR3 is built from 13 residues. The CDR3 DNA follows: TGTGCCAGCAGCGCCAGGACTAGCAACGAGCAGTACTTC. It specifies CASSARTSNEQYF.

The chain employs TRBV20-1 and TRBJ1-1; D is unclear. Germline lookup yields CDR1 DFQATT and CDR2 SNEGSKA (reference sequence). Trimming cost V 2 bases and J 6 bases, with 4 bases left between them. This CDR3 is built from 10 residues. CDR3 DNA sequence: TGCAGTGCTAGAAGCGCTGAAGCTTTCTTT. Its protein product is CSARSAEAFF.

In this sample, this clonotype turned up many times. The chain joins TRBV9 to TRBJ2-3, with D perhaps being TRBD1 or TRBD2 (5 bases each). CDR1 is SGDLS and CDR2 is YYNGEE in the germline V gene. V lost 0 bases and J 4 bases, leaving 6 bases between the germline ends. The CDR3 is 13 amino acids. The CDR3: CASSVVGADTQYF. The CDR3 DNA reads TGTGCCAGCAGCGTAGTGGGGGCAGATACGCAGTATTTT. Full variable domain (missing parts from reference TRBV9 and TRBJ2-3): DSGVTQTPKHLITATGQRVTLRCSPRSGDLSVYWYQQSLDQGLQFLIQYYNGEERAKGNILERFSAQQFPDLHSELNLSSLELGDSALYFCASSVVGADTQYFGPGTRLTVL.

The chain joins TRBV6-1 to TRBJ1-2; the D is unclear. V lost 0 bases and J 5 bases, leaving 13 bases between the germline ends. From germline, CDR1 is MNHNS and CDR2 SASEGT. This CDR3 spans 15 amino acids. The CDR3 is CASSEASTIAYGYTF. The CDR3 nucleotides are TGTGCCAGCAGTGAAGCTAGCACGATAGCATATGGCTACACCTTC.

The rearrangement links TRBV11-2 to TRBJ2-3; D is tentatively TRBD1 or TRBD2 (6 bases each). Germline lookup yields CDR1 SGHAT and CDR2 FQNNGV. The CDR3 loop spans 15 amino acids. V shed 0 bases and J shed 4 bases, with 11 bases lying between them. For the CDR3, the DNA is TGTGCCAGCAGCTTAGAGGGGGGCCTGCCAGATACGCAGTATTTT. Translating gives CASSLEGGLPDTQYF.

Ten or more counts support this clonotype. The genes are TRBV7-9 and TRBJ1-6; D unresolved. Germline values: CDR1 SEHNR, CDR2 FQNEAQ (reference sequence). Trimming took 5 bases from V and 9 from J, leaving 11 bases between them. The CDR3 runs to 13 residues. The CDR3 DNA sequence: TGTGCCAGCAGCCCGGGCCGGGCTTCACCCCTCCACTTT. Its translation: CASSPGRASPLHF.

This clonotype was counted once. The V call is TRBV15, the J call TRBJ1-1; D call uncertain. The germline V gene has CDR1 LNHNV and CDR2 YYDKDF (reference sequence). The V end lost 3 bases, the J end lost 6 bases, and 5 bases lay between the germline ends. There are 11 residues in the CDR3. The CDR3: CATSSVSEAFF. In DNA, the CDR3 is TGTGCCACCAGCAGCGTCTCTGAAGCTTTCTTT.

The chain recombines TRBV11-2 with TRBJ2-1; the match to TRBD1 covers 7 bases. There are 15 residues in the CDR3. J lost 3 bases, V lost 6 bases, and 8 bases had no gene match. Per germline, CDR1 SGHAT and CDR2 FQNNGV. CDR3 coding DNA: TGTGCCAGCAGTACAACAGGGGCGAACTACAATGAGCAGTTCTTC. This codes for CASSTTGANYNEQFF.

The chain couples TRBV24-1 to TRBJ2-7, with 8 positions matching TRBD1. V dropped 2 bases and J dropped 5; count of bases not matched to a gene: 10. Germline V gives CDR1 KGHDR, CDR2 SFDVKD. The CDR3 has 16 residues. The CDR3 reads CATSDSRTGMNNEQYF. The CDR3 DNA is TGTGCCACCAGTGATTCTCGGACAGGGATGAATAACGAGCAGTACTTC.

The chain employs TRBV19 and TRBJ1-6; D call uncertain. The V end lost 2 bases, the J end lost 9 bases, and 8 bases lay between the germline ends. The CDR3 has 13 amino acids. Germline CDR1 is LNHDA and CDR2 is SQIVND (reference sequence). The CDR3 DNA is TGTGCCAGTAGTATATCGGGCGGTTCACCCCTCCACTTT. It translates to CASSISGGSPLHF.

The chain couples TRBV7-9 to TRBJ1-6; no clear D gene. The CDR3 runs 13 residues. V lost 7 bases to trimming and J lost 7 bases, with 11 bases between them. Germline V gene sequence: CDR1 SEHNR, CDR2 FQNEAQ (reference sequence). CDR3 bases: TGTGCCAGCACCACCAATACGAATTCACCCCTCCACTTT. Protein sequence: CASTTNTNSPLHF. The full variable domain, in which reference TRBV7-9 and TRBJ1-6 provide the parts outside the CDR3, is DTGVSQNPRHKITKRGQNVTFRCDPISEHNRLYWYRQTLGQGPEFLTYFQNEAQLEKSRLLSDRFSAERPKGSFSTLEIQRTEQGDSAMYLCASTTNTNSPLHFGNGTRLTVT.